These 11 T cell receptor beta chains originate from one sample sequenced in a study of OX40 agonist ivuxolimab in advanced cancers. Library preparation employed the immunoSEQ multiplex PCR assay. TCRdb mirrors the immuneACCESS table, restricted to in-frame sequences. Some clones are absent from its copies; in checked studies, under half trace to an unresolved V gene, and the reason for the others is unknown. This sample holds 40,000 to 50,000 clones; about 90% were observed only once. Clones ranked in the top ten supply around half of the sample. This sample comprised CD4+ or CD8+ T cells sorted from blood, obtained in a trial of the OX40 agonist ivuxolimab. These receptor sequences come from an adult with an advanced solid tumor such as melanoma, head and neck, liver or kidney cancer.

This chain connects TRBV4-2 to TRBJ2-7; D might be TRBD1 (5 bases). The CDR3 covers 15 residues. Germline lookup yields CDR1 LGHNA and CDR2 YNFKEQ. The germline V and J ends were trimmed by 1 base and 3 bases, with 13 bases remaining between them. In nucleotides, the CDR3 is TGTGCCAGCAGCCAAGTCCTTCAGGGAAACTACGAGCAGTACTTC. It yields the protein CASSQVLQGNYEQYF.

The V and J genes are TRBV7-2 and TRBJ1-5, with D tentatively TRBD1 (5 bases). V lost 5 bases and J lost 2, with 13 bases in between. CDR3 length equals 15 residues. Germline-derived CDR1 and CDR2 are SGHTA and FQGNSA. Written as DNA, the CDR3 is TGTGCCAGCAGCCTCCTGGGGGGTGGCAATCAGCCCCAGCATTTT. Its translation: CASSLLGGGNQPQHF.

The V call is TRBV2, the J call TRBJ2-3, with D maybe TRBD1 (6 bases). The CDR3 contains 13 residues. Between the trimmed V and J ends, which lost 7 bases and 1 base, there was a span of 9 bases. Germline assignment: CDR1 SNHLY and CDR2 FYNNEI. CDR3 nucleotides: TGTGCCAGCACAGGGGCCGGCACAGATACGCAGTATTTT. The encoded protein is CASTGAGTDTQYF.

The rearrangement uses TRBV6-1 and TRBJ2-7; 7 nucleotides line up with TRBD2. Germline loops: CDR1 MNHNS, CDR2 SASEGT. This CDR3 has 16 amino acids. V lost 2 bases and J lost 0; bases outside the gene matches: 7. CDR3 sequence (DNA): TGTGCCAGCAGTGAATTTGTGGGGGGGAGCTCCTACGAGCAGTACTTC. This gives the protein CASSEFVGGSSYEQYF.

Of note for this clone: No DNA is shown, since the ends of the CDR3 on it are uncertain; the CDR3 is the one TCRdb lists. The J gene is TRBJ1-4, the V gene TRBV27. Per the germline V gene, CDR1 is MNHEY and CDR2 is SMNVEV (reference sequence). The CDR3 contains 12 residues when both ends are counted. The CDR3 spells CASSFFGEKLFF.

The chain combines TRBV27 with TRBJ1-1; D call uncertain. Trimming pared 3 bases from V and 1 base from J, leaving 6 bases between. The germline gives CDR1 MNHEY, CDR2 SMNVEV (reference sequence). The CDR3 has 13 residues. This chain's CDR3 is CASSFAGNTEAFF. The CDR3 bases are TGTGCCAGCAGTTTTGCAGGGAACACTGAAGCTTTCTTT.

This chain links TRBV9 with TRBJ1-1, with 9 bases that match TRBD1. This CDR3 has 15 residues. V lost 4 bases and J lost 4; bases outside the gene matches: 8. CDR1 is SGDLS, CDR2 YYNGEE, per germline. The CDR3 coding sequence is TGTGCCAGCAGCCCCACAGGGGGCTTTGGCACTGAAGCTTTCTTT. The encoded protein is CASSPTGGFGTEAFF.

About this clone: A far larger clone lies a single base away; this is likely a read error. This chain uses TRBV29-1 with TRBJ1-1, with no clear D. CDR3 length: 11 amino acids. The germline CDR1 and CDR2 sequences are SQVTM and ANQGSEA. V shed 4 bases and J shed 3 bases, with 6 bases lying between them. The CDR3, as DNA: TGCAGCGTTGTAAAGGACACTGAAGCTTTCTTT. This sequence encodes CSVVKDTEAFF.

J is TRBJ2-3 and V is TRBV5-6, with 8 positions matching TRBD1. The V and J ends lost 4 bases and 5 bases, in that order; junction bases with no gene match: 9. Germline-derived CDR1 and CDR2 are SGHDT and YYEEEE. The CDR3 is 15 amino acids. CDR3 sequence (DNA): TGTGCCAGCAGCCCCCGGACAGGGCTTATAGATACGCAGTATTTT. Translating it yields CASSPRTGLIDTQYF.

V is TRBV7-8 and J is TRBJ2-7; D tentatively reads TRBD1 or TRBD2 (6 bases each). V gave up 8 bases and J gave up 2 bases, with 16 bases separating them. Per the germline V gene, CDR1 is SGHVS and CDR2 is FQNEAQ. The CDR3 spans 14 residues. CDR3 sequence reads: CASCHGGTPYEQYF. The CDR3 DNA sequence: TGTGCCAGCTGCCATGGCGGGACACCCTACGAGCAGTACTTC.

The chain links TRBV4-1 to TRBJ1-1; 10 positions match TRBD1. Germline V gene lookup returns CDR1 MGHRA and CDR2 YSYEKL. V dropped 5 bases and J dropped 5; count of bases not matched to a gene: 8. There are 15 residues in the CDR3. CDR3 DNA: TGCGCCAGCAGCTCTCTTCCGGGACAGGGGACTGAAGCTTTCTTT. This sequence encodes CASSSLPGQGTEAFF.